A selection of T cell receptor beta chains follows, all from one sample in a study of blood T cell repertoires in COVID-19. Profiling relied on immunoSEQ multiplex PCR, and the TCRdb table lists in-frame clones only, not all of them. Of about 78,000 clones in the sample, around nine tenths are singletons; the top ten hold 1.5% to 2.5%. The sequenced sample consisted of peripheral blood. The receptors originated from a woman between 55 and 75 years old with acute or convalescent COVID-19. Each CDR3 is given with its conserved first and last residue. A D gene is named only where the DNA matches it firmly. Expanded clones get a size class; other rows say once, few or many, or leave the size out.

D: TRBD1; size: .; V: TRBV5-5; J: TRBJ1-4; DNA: TGTGCCAGCAGCTTAGCCTGGACAGGGAGGTTAAGCGGCGATGAAAAACTGTTTTTT; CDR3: CASSLAWTGRLSGDEKLFF
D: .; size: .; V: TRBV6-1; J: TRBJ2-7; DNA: TGTGCCAGCAGTGAAGCGGAACGGGTTGACTACGAGCAGTACTTC; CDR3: CASSEAERVDYEQYF
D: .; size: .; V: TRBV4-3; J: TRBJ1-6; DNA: TGCGCCAGCAGCCAAGGCGGGGGATATAATTCACCCCTCCACTTT; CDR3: CASSQGGGYNSPLHF
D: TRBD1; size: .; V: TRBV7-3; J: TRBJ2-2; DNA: TGTGCCAGCAGCTCCACCGGGACAGTTATGGCCGGGGAGCTGTTTTTT; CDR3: CASSSTGTVMAGELFF
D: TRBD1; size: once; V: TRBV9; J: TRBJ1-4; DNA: TGTGCCAGCAGCGCGGGACAGTTAAATAATGAAAAACTGTTTTTT; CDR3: CASSAGQLNNEKLFF
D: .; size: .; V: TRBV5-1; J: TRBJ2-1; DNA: TGCGCCAGCAGCTTACAGGCTATTACGTACTCCGGTGAGCAGTTCTTC; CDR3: CASSLQAITYSGEQFF
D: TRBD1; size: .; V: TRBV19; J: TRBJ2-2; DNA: TGTGCCAGTAGTGTTTCGGGACAGAGGAACACCGGGGAGCTGTTTTTT; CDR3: CASSVSGQRNTGELFF
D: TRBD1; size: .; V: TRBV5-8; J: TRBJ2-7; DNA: TGTGCCAGCAGCGGGGGGGACAGGGGAAACGAGCAGTACTTC; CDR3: CASSGGDRGNEQYF
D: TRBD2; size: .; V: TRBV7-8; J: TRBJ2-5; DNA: TGTGCCAGCAGCGCCCGGGAGGGCCCAGAGACCCAGTACTTC; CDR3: CASSAREGPETQYF
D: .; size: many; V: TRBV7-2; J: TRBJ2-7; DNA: TGTGCCAGCAGCTTATCTGGACAGTCCTACGAGCAGTACTTC; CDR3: CASSLSGQSYEQYF
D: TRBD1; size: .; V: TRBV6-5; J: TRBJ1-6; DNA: TGTGCCAGCAGTTACTTCAGGGGGCCAAATTCACCCCTCCACTTT; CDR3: CASSYFRGPNSPLHF
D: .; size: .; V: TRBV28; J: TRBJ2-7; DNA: TGTGCCAGCAGTCCCGTCAGGATTTACGAGCAGTACTTC; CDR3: CASSPVRIYEQYF
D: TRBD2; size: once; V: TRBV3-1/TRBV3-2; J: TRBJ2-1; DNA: TGTGCCAGCAGCCAAGACGTAATAGCGGGAGGTCCCTCCTACAATGAGCAGTTCTTC; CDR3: CASSQDVIAGGPSYNEQFF
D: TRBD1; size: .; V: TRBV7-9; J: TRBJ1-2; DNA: TGTGCCAGCAGCTTCACGGCCGGGACAGATTACACCTTC; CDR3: CASSFTAGTDYTF